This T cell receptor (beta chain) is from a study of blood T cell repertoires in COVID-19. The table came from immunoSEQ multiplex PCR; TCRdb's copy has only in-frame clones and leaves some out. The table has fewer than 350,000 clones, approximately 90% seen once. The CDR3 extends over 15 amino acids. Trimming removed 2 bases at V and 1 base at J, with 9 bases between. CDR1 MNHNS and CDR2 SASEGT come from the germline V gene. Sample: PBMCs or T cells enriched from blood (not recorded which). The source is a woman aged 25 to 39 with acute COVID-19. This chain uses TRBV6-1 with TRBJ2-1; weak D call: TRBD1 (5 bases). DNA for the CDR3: TGTGCCAGCAGTGAAAGGGGCAGATCCTACAATGAGCAGTTCTTC. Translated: CASSERGRSYNEQFF.